The 10 T cell receptor beta chains listed next were all sequenced from one sample in a study of synovial regulatory T cells in juvenile arthritis. Profiled with immunoSEQ multiplex PCR; TCRdb holds only in-frame clones, not every one. Recorded for this sample: 8,000 to 10,000 clones. The material sequenced was Treg cells from blood. Regarding subset: remaining (HLA-DR-negative) circulating blood Treg cells. Source of these receptors: a donor younger than 30 with juvenile idiopathic arthritis.

This chain links TRBV6-1 with TRBJ2-7. In germline, CDR1 is MNHNS, CDR2 SASEGT. The CDR3 sequence is 14 residues long. DNA for this receptor is not on file. CDR3 sequence reads: CASTPHPSSYEQYF.

The V gene is TRBV25-1, the J gene TRBJ1-3. The V gene's germline CDR1 is MGHDK and CDR2 SYGVNS. This CDR3 is built from 15 residues. DNA is not on record. The CDR3 protein is CASSESRFSGNTIYF.

The rearrangement uses TRBV5-1 and TRBJ1-1. Germline CDR1 reads SGHRS; CDR2 reads YFSETQ. The CDR3 has 10 residues. The DNA is unrecorded. The CDR3 loop reads CASSLARAFF.

The chain employs TRBV6-1 and TRBJ1-6; TCRdb's D gene call, TRBD1, goes unchecked for lack of DNA. Germline V gives CDR1 MNHNS, CDR2 SASEGT. This CDR3 has 14 residues. The DNA is not on file. This CDR3 reads CASLLQGFLSPLHF.

The chain recombines TRBV5-1 with TRBJ2-5; TCRdb reports TRBD2, a call that lacks DNA to check it against. The CDR3 runs to 14 residues. The record lacks a DNA sequence. Per germline, CDR1 SGHRS and CDR2 YFSETQ. CDR3 region: CASSLAHGQETQYF.

This chain links TRBV7-6 with TRBJ2-7. This CDR3 has 14 amino acids. No DNA is given. The germline V gene has CDR1 SGHVS and CDR2 FNYEAQ. The CDR3 spells CASSLNAGGGEQYF.

The rearrangement uses TRBV6-6 and TRBJ2-1; TCRdb's D gene call, TRBD2, goes unchecked for lack of DNA. This CDR3 spans 15 amino acids. The coding DNA is unavailable. The germline gives CDR1 MNHNY, CDR2 SVGAGI (reference sequence). CDR3 in amino acids: CASSRALASYNEQFF.

Judged by frequency, this clone is medium-sized. The V call is TRBV18, the J call TRBJ1-3; TCRdb picks TRBD1, but there is no DNA to check that call. Germline CDR1 is KGHSH and CDR2 is LQKENI. CDR3 size: 14 residues. The DNA sequence is not available. The CDR3 sequence is CASSPSVSGNTIYF.

V and J are TRBV27 and TRBJ1-4; the D gene TCRdb calls, TRBD1, cannot be checked with no DNA. Germline CDR1 is MNHEY and CDR2 is SMNVEV (reference sequence). The CDR3 is 15 amino acids. The record lacks a DNA sequence. CDR3 sequence reads: CASRPPGKGNEKLFF.

This chain connects TRBV29-1 to TRBJ2-7. The CDR3 runs to 10 residues. DNA is not recorded here. Germline CDR1 reads SQVTM; CDR2 reads ANQGSEA. CDR3 in amino acids: CSAGGREQYF.